This is a list of T cell receptor beta chains from one sample in a study of T cell responses to AZD1222 COVID-19 vaccine. Some clones are missing from TCRdb's copy, which holds only in-frame ones; the method was immunoSEQ multiplex PCR. The sample records 130,000 or so clones, less than 95% being singletons. The sequenced sample was peripheral blood, obtained on day 0 of AZD1222 vaccination. The receptors were gathered from an adult in good health. CDR3s include the opening cysteine and the closing phenylalanine or tryptophan. D genes are given only for firm matches. Expanded clones get a size class; other rows say once, few or many, or leave the size out.

d_call j_call clone_size v_call cdr3_nt cdr3_aa
- TRBJ2-5 - TRBV6-5 TGTGCCAGCAGGATGAACCCCCTCGACCGGGAGACCCAGTACTTC CASRMNPLDRETQYF
TRBD1 TRBJ2-3 - TRBV2 TGTGCCAGCGGGGCAGGGACAGGAGTGTCGGATACGCAGTATTTT CASGAGTGVSDTQYF
TRBD1 TRBJ1-1 - TRBV28 TGTGCCAGCAAACAGGGGGTCGGAGCTTTCTTT CASKQGVGAFF
- TRBJ1-6 - TRBV14 TGTGCCAGCAGCCGTGTGGATTCACCCCTCCACTTT CASSRVDSPLHF
TRBD1 TRBJ2-1 - TRBV19 TGTGCCAGTAGTATACGGACAGGGTTGAATGAGCAGTTCTTC CASSIRTGLNEQFF
- TRBJ2-1 - TRBV19 TGTGCCAGTAGTCAGGCAGGGTCAATGAATGAGCAGTTCTTC CASSQAGSMNEQFF
TRBD1 TRBJ1-2 - TRBV10-3 TGTGCCATCAGTGCTGGACAGGGTGACTATGGCTACACCTTC CAISAGQGDYGYTF
- TRBJ1-1 - TRBV6-2/TRBV6-3 TGTGCCAGCAGTTACACCGTCCTAGGGACTGAAGCTTTCTTT CASSYTVLGTEAFF
- TRBJ2-7 - TRBV6-6 TGTGCCAGCAGTCCCAGGGGATACGAGCAGTACTTC CASSPRGYEQYF
- TRBJ1-3 - TRBV6-1 TGTGCCAGCAGTGAAGATTTGGCGGGGAGCACCATATATTTT CASSEDLAGSTIYF
- TRBJ2-3 - TRBV6-5 TGTGCCAGCAGTTACAGCGGGTTCGACTTTTCAGATACGCAGTATTTT CASSYSGFDFSDTQYF
- TRBJ1-6 - TRBV30 TGTGCCTGGAGTGTACGGGGGGGCGGGCGAAATTCACCCCTCCACTTT CAWSVRGGGRNSPLHF
- TRBJ2-7 - TRBV19 TGTGCCAGTCGACATTCTGACGGAGGACCGTACGAGCAGTACTTC CASRHSDGGPYEQYF
- TRBJ1-5 - TRBV6-2/TRBV6-3 TGTGCCAGCAGTAAATATAGCAATCAGCCCCAGCATTTT CASSKYSNQPQHF
- TRBJ2-1 - TRBV11-2 TGTGCCAGCAGCTCACCTGCAGGGGTCCGGTACAATGAGCAGTTCTTC CASSSPAGVRYNEQFF
TRBD1 TRBJ2-7 - TRBV19 TGTGCCAGTAGTGAGAGGGGACAGGGTTTCGTCGTCGTCGAGCAGTACTTC CASSERGQGFVVVEQYF
- TRBJ2-1 - TRBV7-8 TGTGCCAGCAGCTTATTGGCAGGCCCCTACAATGAGCAGTTCTTC CASSLLAGPYNEQFF
- TRBJ1-1 - TRBV2 TGTGCCAGCAGTGAAAATCCCTTTGGGGTGGGTAGCACTGAAGCTTTCTTT CASSENPFGVGSTEAFF
- TRBJ2-1 - TRBV13 TGTGCCAGCAGCTTAGCCAGTCAGGGTATCGGCTCCTACAATGAGCAGTTCTTC CASSLASQGIGSYNEQFF
TRBD2 TRBJ2-7 - TRBV3-1/TRBV3-2 TGTGCCAGCAGCCGACGGGAGGGGGTTGGCGAGCAGTACTTC CASSRREGVGEQYF
- TRBJ2-5 - TRBV10-1 TGCGCCAGCAGTTTGACAGGGAGGGAGACCCAGTACTTC CASSLTGRETQYF
TRBD1 TRBJ1-2 - TRBV28 TGTGCCAGCAGGATAGGGACAGGGGGCTATGGCTACACCTTC CASRIGTGGYGYTF
- TRBJ1-1 - TRBV7-9 TGTGCCAGCAGCCTCGAGGGGGGCAACACTGAAGCTTTCTTT CASSLEGGNTEAFF
TRBD1 TRBJ1-2 - TRBV19 TGTGCCAGTAGCTTGGGGCCGACAGGGGGCTATGGCTACACCTTC CASSLGPTGGYGYTF
- TRBJ1-2 - TRBV6-1 TGTGCCAGCCTAACCGCGGGTGGAGATGGCTACACCTTC CASLTAGGDGYTF
- TRBJ1-5 - TRBV5-1 TGCGCCAGCAGCTTGGGGATCGGGGGGAGTCAGCCCCAGCATTTT CASSLGIGGSQPQHF
- TRBJ1-2 - TRBV6-2/TRBV6-3 TGTGCCAGCAGTTGGACTGTGGAAGTGGGCTACACCTTC CASSWTVEVGYTF
- TRBJ1-4 - TRBV5-6 TGTGCCAGCAACGTGGGGGGGACGACTAATGAAAAACTGTTTTTT CASNVGGTTNEKLFF
- TRBJ1-5 once TRBV5-6 TGTGCCAGCAGCTTGGCCAGCAATCAGCCCCAGCATTTT CASSLASNQPQHF
TRBD2 TRBJ2-1 - TRBV29-1 TGCAGCGGGAAGACTAGCGGGGTTTACAATGAGCAGTTCTTC CSGKTSGVYNEQFF
- TRBJ2-2 - TRBV19 TGTGCCAGTAGTATGCAGGGTTACACCGGGGAGCTGTTTTTT CASSMQGYTGELFF
TRBD1 TRBJ1-2 once TRBV4-2 TGTGCCAGCAGCCAAGTGCCAAGAGGGGGCGACACCTTC CASSQVPRGGDTF
- TRBJ1-5 - TRBV13 TGTGCCAGCAGTCTCAGGCGCAGACAATATAGCAATCAGCCCCAGCATTTT CASSLRRRQYSNQPQHF
TRBD1 TRBJ2-7 - TRBV6-5 TGTGCCAGCAGTATAAAGCACAGGGGCGAGCAGTACTTC CASSIKHRGEQYF
- TRBJ1-1 - TRBV6-2/TRBV6-3 TGTGCCAGCAGTTATAGCAGGGAGGACTTGAACACTGAAGCTTTCTTT CASSYSREDLNTEAFF
- TRBJ2-7 - TRBV3-1/TRBV3-2 TGTGCCAGCAGCCAACGCCCGGACATCTACGAGCAGTACTTC CASSQRPDIYEQYF
- TRBJ2-1 - TRBV19 TGTGCCAGCAGTCCGGGACGGCTATACAATGAGCAGTTCTTC CASSPGRLYNEQFF
TRBD2 TRBJ2-2 - TRBV19 TGTGCCAGTAGAAGGGTAGCGGGAGGGAACACCGGGGAGCTGTTTTTT CASRRVAGGNTGELFF
TRBD1 TRBJ2-7 - TRBV5-6 TGTGCCAGCAGCAGTTGGGACAGCCCCTACGAGCAGTACTTC CASSSWDSPYEQYF
- TRBJ2-5 - TRBV15 TGTGCCACCAGCAGAGTGGGGACGCTACAAGAGACCCAGTACTTC CATSRVGTLQETQYF
- TRBJ2-3 - TRBV27 TGTGCCAGCAGTAGGGCCAGCCCAGATACGCAGTATTTT CASSRASPDTQYF
- TRBJ1-5 - TRBV27 TGTGCCAGCAGTTTAACAGCTAGCAATCAGCCCCAGCATTTT CASSLTASNQPQHF
- TRBJ2-7 - TRBV6-1 TGTGCCAGCAGTGAAGCGCTGGGGCAGTTCTACGAGCAGTACTTC CASSEALGQFYEQYF
- TRBJ1-2 - TRBV3-1/TRBV3-2 TGTGCCAGCAGCCAATCGTTCCCTCAGGTTGGCTACACCTTC CASSQSFPQVGYTF
TRBD1 TRBJ2-1 - TRBV5-1 TGCGCCAGCAGAATGGGACAGATCAATGAGCAGTTCTTC CASRMGQINEQFF
- TRBJ2-5 - TRBV7-6 TGTGCCAGCAGCTTAGTCCCGGCCAACCGAGAGACCCAGTACTTC CASSLVPANRETQYF
- TRBJ1-6 - TRBV5-8 TGTGCCAGCAGCTTGGGGGTGGTTTCACCCCTCCACTTT CASSLGVVSPLHF
TRBD1 TRBJ2-4 - TRBV30 TGTGCCTGGACCCGGGACAGGGTTGCTCTAGCCAAAAACATTCAGTACTTC CAWTRDRVALAKNIQYF
TRBD1 TRBJ1-2 - TRBV5-8 TGTGCCAGCAGCTTTACGGGACAGGGGGCTTACTATGGCTACACCTTC CASSFTGQGAYYGYTF
- TRBJ1-3 - TRBV6-6 TGTGCCAGCACCCCTGGCTCTGGAAACACCATATATTTT CASTPGSGNTIYF
- TRBJ1-1 - TRBV7-3 TGTGCCAGCAGCTTAAAGGCGAACACTGAAGCTTTCTTT CASSLKANTEAFF
- TRBJ2-7 - TRBV5-1 TGCGCCAGCAGCTTGGAGGGGGATGGCGAGCAGTACTTC CASSLEGDGEQYF
- TRBJ1-5 - TRBV29-1 TGCAGCGTTGAAGGTCCCCCCGGGGGGCCCCAGCATTTT CSVEGPPGGPQHF
- TRBJ1-2 - TRBV6-5 TGTGCCAGCAGTTCCATTGACCCCGCTGGCTACACCTTC CASSSIDPAGYTF